One and the same sample provided the 2 T cell receptor beta chains below, sequenced in a study of early T cells in non-severe SARS-CoV-2 infection. TCRdb re-called the 5' RACE reads through MiXCR, storing one row per CDR3 protein. The table has about 73,000 distinct CDR3 sequences, around 13% seen once. Sequenced material: whole blood. Receptors were obtained from an adult who was a healthcare worker with PCR-confirmed SARS-CoV-2 infection or an uninfected control (not recorded which).

The V and J genes are TRBV7-2 and TRBJ2-5, with 7 bases aligning to TRBD1. Germline CDR1 and CDR2: SGHTA and FQGNSA. The length of the CDR3 is 16 residues. The trim removed 1 base at V and 1 base at J, leaving 6 bases unmatched. CDR3 amino acids: CASSLVGTALQETQYF. The CDR3 DNA follows: TGTGCCAGCAGCTTAGTAGGGACAGCTCTCCAAGAGACCCAGTACTTC.

This clonotype was seen a few times. The chain carries TRBV6-2 or TRBV6-3 and TRBJ1-1; D unclear. There are 12 residues in the CDR3. Germline CDR1 reads MNHEY; CDR2 reads SVGEGT. V was clipped by 7 bases and J by 9 bases, with 15 bases between them. CDR3 DNA: TGTGCCAGCAACCCGGCCAGTGGTCAAGCTTTCTTT. This gives the protein CASNPASGQAFF.